Included here is one TCR beta chain sequence, with context. The junction departs from germline at one end; a sequencing error may be responsible. The sample comes from a study of CDR3 diversity in severe acne. TCRdb processed the PCR reads anew with MiXCR; each CDR3 protein has one entry. The table has about 84,000 distinct CDR3 sequences, 45% to 65% seen once. The germline V gene has CDR1 MGHDK and CDR2 SYGVNS. The CDR3 loop spans 11 amino acids. V is TRBV25-1 and J is TRBJ1-4, with D unclear. The TCR was taken from a male donor in good health, without acne. The sample comprised blood. The CDR3 nucleotides are TGTGCCAGCAGACATAATGGAAAACTGTTTTTT. Translation gives CASRHNGKLFF.